This T cell receptor beta chain was documented in a study of identical twins. Study-wide results and caveats: Invariant MAIT and iNKT cells may have partly biased zero-insertion analyses. Cross-sectional statistical analysis was relied on for the conclusions, without the same donors being followed.

CDR3 length: 14 amino acids. Trimming removed 6 bases from V and 2 bases from J, with 12 bases in between. CDR1 and CDR2 from the germline V gene are SGHAT and FQNNGV. Concerning this clonotype itself: Its antigen is unidentified.

Every donor was a healthy Caucasian. TCRdb reanalysed the 5' RACE reads using MiXCR and keeps one entry per CDR3 protein. Among a few hundred thousand distinct CDR3 sequences, about a fifth were seen once, and the ten largest hold roughly 12%. Input material: naive T cells sorted from blood. This receptor was identified in a man between 45 and 60 years old in good health. The chain employs TRBV11-2 and TRBJ2-3; D is ambiguous. The CDR3 nucleotides are TGTGCCAGCAGTGTCCAGGCCCTCACAGATACGCAGTATTTT. This encodes CASSVQALTDTQYF. The full variable domain, with the rest looked up from reference TRBV11-2 and TRBJ2-3, is EAGVAQSPRYKIIEKRQSVAFWCNPISGHATLYWYQQILGQGPKLLIQFQNNGVVDDSQLPKDRFSAERLKGVDSTLKIQPAKLEDSAVYLCASSVQALTDTQYFGPGTRLTVL.